These 32 T cell receptor beta chains were all obtained from the same sample, sequenced in a study of blood T cells in healthy people across ages. Sample-barcoded 5' priming and a J-beta primer mix drove a second PCR of about 7 to 12 cycles. TCRdb re-derived calls from the 5' RACE reads in MiXCR, one entry per CDR3 protein. The table has about 830,000 distinct CDR3 sequences, over 45% seen once. Sequencing was carried out using blood. The receptors originated from a man younger than 40 in good health.

This clonotype came up once. The rearrangement links TRBV5-1 to TRBJ1-2; D remains unclear. Trimming shortened V by 0 bases and J by 8 bases, and 5 bases separated the two germline ends. The CDR3 totals 11 residues. Germline CDR1 SGHRS, CDR2 YFSETQ. The CDR3 reads CASSLDTGYTF. The CDR3 DNA reads as TGCGCCAGCAGCTTGGATACCGGCTACACCTTC.

This clonotype was counted a few times. The V and J genes are TRBV28 and TRBJ2-1; D not resolved. The germline V gene has CDR1 MDHEN and CDR2 SYDVKM. The CDR3 spans 11 residues. Trimming stripped 2 bases from V and 9 bases from J, with 5 bases between. DNA for the CDR3: TGTGCCAGCAGTTTAACTCTTGAGCAGTTCTTC. It encodes CASSLTLEQFF.

This clonotype was counted many times. The rearrangement uses TRBV29-1 and TRBJ2-7; a possible D gene is TRBD2 (5 bases). Trimming left V 4 bases short and J 0 bases short, with 7 bases between. Germline CDR1 and CDR2: SQVTM and ANQGSEA. This CDR3 spans 12 amino acids. The CDR3 loop is CSVVGSSYEQYF. CDR3 DNA sequence: TGCAGCGTTGTAGGGAGCTCCTACGAGCAGTACTTC.

This chain uses TRBV27 with TRBJ2-7; the D call may be TRBD1 or TRBD2 (5 bases each). Looked up from germline, CDR1 is MNHEY and CDR2 is SMNVEV (reference sequence). This CDR3 contains 15 residues. V lost 3 bases, J lost 2 bases, and 14 bases lay in between. The DNA of the CDR3 is TGTGCCAGCAGTTTCGGGACCTTAGGCACCTACGAGCAGTACTTC. It encodes CASSFGTLGTYEQYF.

V gene TRBV7-8 combines with J gene TRBJ2-7; tentatively, D is TRBD2 (7 bases). The CDR3 contains 15 residues. Germline assignment: CDR1 SGHVS and CDR2 FQNEAQ. V was cut by 1 base and J by 4 bases, with 14 bases left in between. CDR3 sequence: CASSLEGGELYEQYF. The CDR3, as DNA: TGTGCCAGCAGCTTAGAGGGGGGGGAACTGTACGAGCAGTACTTC.

This clonotype was counted a few times. This chain joins TRBV6-5 and TRBJ2-5, with 10 nucleotides matching TRBD2. The CDR3 covers 16 residues. V was pared by 5 bases and J by 1 base, with 7 bases of the junction left unmatched. CDR1 MNHEY and CDR2 SVGAGI come from the germline V gene. This chain's CDR3 is CASSPLAGAIQETQYF. As DNA, the CDR3 is TGTGCCAGCAGTCCTCTAGCGGGGGCCATCCAAGAGACCCAGTACTTC.

This clonotype has at least ten counts. The J gene is TRBJ2-1, the V gene TRBV15, with TRBD2 identical over 9 bases. Trimming took 8 bases from V and 3 from J; bases not matched to a gene: 11. The V gene's germline CDR1 is LNHNV and CDR2 YYDKDF (reference sequence). The CDR3 runs to 16 residues. The CDR3 is CATAGEAGGYYNEQFF. CDR3 sequence (DNA): TGTGCCACCGCCGGCGAAGCGGGGGGTTACTACAATGAGCAGTTCTTC.

This clonotype was seen only a few times. This chain connects TRBV20-1 to TRBJ2-7; D is possibly TRBD2 (6 bases). Looked up from germline, CDR1 is DFQATT and CDR2 is SNEGSKA (reference sequence). V was shortened by 5 bases and J by 5 bases, with 16 bases between the two germline ends. The CDR3 contains 13 residues. The CDR3 nucleotides are TGCAGTGCTTACCCCGGGGGTGTCAACGAGCAGTACTTC. This gives the protein CSAYPGGVNEQYF.

This rearrangement joins TRBV13 to TRBJ2-5; 9 nucleotides agree with TRBD2. Judging by the DNA end, TRBJ2-7 fits better; the J call may be wrong. The CDR3 runs 13 residues. The germline V gene has CDR1 PRHDT and CDR2 FYEKMQ (reference sequence). This CDR3 is CASSWGLASEQYF. The CDR3 nucleotides read TGTGCCAGCAGCTGGGGACTAGCATCCGAGCAGTACTTC.

The V and J genes are TRBV2 and TRBJ1-4; D ambiguous. Germline V gene lookup returns CDR1 SNHLY and CDR2 FYNNEI. This CDR3 is 11 amino acids long. Trimming cost V 2 bases and J 6 bases, with 1 base left between them. The CDR3 reads CASSEHEKLFF. The CDR3 nucleotides read TGTGCCAGCAGTGAACATGAAAAACTGTTTTTT.

This clonotype turned up a few times. The V gene is TRBV10-3, the J gene TRBJ2-1, with 8 bases aligning to TRBD2. Germline loops: CDR1 ENHRY, CDR2 SYGVKD. V trimming: 0 bases; J trimming: 9 bases; junction bases outside the gene matches: 10. The CDR3 spans 16 residues. The CDR3 loop reads CAISESFSLAVGEQFF. The CDR3 DNA sequence: TGTGCCATCAGTGAGTCCTTTTCACTAGCGGTCGGTGAGCAGTTCTTC.

This sequence joins TRBV28 and TRBJ2-7; no clear D gene. The V end was cut by 8 bases, the J end by 5 bases, with 10 bases between. The CDR3 totals 11 residues. Germline V gene lookup returns CDR1 MDHEN and CDR2 SYDVKM. CDR3 DNA: TGTGCCAGCGCAGACCCCAACGAGCAGTACTTC. Translation gives CASADPNEQYF.

This chain connects TRBV4-3 to TRBJ2-1; tentatively, D is TRBD1 or TRBD2 (5 bases each). Gene TRBJ2-7 matches the end of the DNA better, so the J call may be wrong. CDR1 is LGHNA, CDR2 YSLEER, per germline. The CDR3 runs 15 residues. The CDR3 nucleotides read TGCGCCAGCAGCCTAACCGGGACCCATCGGAATGAGCAGTACTTC. Translated, it gives CASSLTGTHRNEQYF.

The CDR3 loop reads CSASQGLSGYGYTF. DNA of the CDR3: TGCAGTGCTTCACAGGGGCTGTCCGGCTATGGCTACACCTTC. The rearrangement uses TRBV20-1 and TRBJ1-2; TRBD1 matches at 7 bases. Germline lookup yields CDR1 DFQATT and CDR2 SNEGSKA (reference sequence). CDR3 length: 14 amino acids. The V gene end was trimmed by 5 bases and the J gene end by 4 bases; junction bases not matched to a gene: 10.

This clonotype was seen a few times. V is TRBV5-4 and J is TRBJ1-2; the match to TRBD1 covers 8 bases. Germline assignment: CDR1 SGHNT and CDR2 YYREEE (reference sequence). V dropped 4 bases and J dropped 11; count of bases not matched to a gene: 10. This CDR3 contains 13 residues. The CDR3 loop is CASSLAKGQAYTF. The CDR3, as DNA: TGTGCCAGCAGCCTAGCCAAGGGACAGGCATACACCTTC.

The chain recombines TRBV7-2 with TRBJ2-3; 8 bases agree with TRBD2. V gave up 5 bases and J gave up 8 bases; unmatched junction bases: 12. Germline V gene sequence: CDR1 SGHTA, CDR2 FQGNSA. The CDR3 loop spans 15 amino acids. In nucleotides, the CDR3 is TGTGCCAGCAGCCTCGCGAGGTGGGCGGGAGGTACGCAGTATTTT. Translating gives CASSLARWAGGTQYF.

This clonotype came up a few times. The rearrangement joins TRBV4-3 to TRBJ2-1; 7 nucleotides match TRBD1. CDR1 LGHNA and CDR2 YSLEER come from the germline V gene. J was trimmed by 4 bases and V by 1 base; bases with no gene match: 7. This CDR3 has 16 amino acids. The CDR3 sequence: CASSQAEDRKYNEQFF. Here the CDR3 DNA reads TGCGCCAGCAGCCAAGCTGAGGACAGGAAATACAATGAGCAGTTCTTC.

The CDR3 spells CASSNLGTSLVVDTQYF. CDR3 in DNA: TGTGCCAGCAGCAATCTCGGGACTAGCCTCGTTGTAGATACGCAGTATTTT. V usage is TRBV7-9 and J usage is TRBJ2-3; the match to TRBD2 covers 9 bases. Germline CDR1 reads SEHNR; CDR2 reads FQNEAQ (reference sequence). The J segment lost 5 bases and the V segment lost 5 bases, leaving 14 bases of the junction unmatched. The CDR3 spans 17 residues.

The gene calls are TRBV12-3 or TRBV12-4 and TRBJ1-6; no firm D call. This CDR3 is 15 amino acids long. V was pared by 8 bases and J by 10 bases, with 21 bases between. CDR3 region: CASAPLGSLGSPLHF. CDR3 in DNA: TGTGCCAGCGCCCCTCTAGGGTCTTTGGGGTCACCCCTCCACTTT.

The chain employs TRBV5-6 and TRBJ2-7; TRBD2 agrees at 15 bases. Trimming removed 4 bases from V and 12 bases from J; junction bases left unmatched: 5. The CDR3 is 13 amino acids. Germline-derived CDR1 and CDR2 are SGHDT and YYEEEE. CDR3 sequence (DNA): TGTGCCAGCAGCCGGACTAGCGGGGGGGTCGGGTACTTC. It is translated as CASSRTSGGVGYF. Based on the CDR3 plus reference TRBV5-6 and TRBJ2-7, the full variable domain is DAGVTQSPTHLIKTRGQQVTLRCSPKSGHDTVSWYQQALGQGPQFIFQYYEEEERQRGNFPDRFSGHQFPNYSSELNVNALLLGDSALYLCASSRTSGGVGYFGPGTRLTVT.

This chain links TRBV10-3 with TRBJ2-5; perhaps TRBD2 as D (5 bases). The CDR3 is 12 residues long. The V end lost 9 bases, the J end lost 2 bases, and 10 bases lay between the germline ends. Germline V CDR1 and CDR2: ENHRY, SYGVKD. This chain's CDR3 is CAIRTSQETQYF. The DNA for the CDR3 is TGTGCCATTCGGACTTCGCAAGAGACCCAGTACTTC.

The chain is built from TRBV7-9 and TRBJ2-1, with TRBD2 matching 9 bases. The length of the CDR3 is 17 residues. After removal of 5 bases from V and 5 bases from J, the junction contained 13 bases not matched to a gene. CDR1 SEHNR and CDR2 FQNEAQ come from the germline V gene (reference sequence). The DNA of the CDR3 is TGTGCCAGCAGCCAGAGGGCGGGGGGGAGCCGAAACAATGAGCAGTTCTTC. Its protein is CASSQRAGGSRNNEQFF. Based on the CDR3 plus reference TRBV7-9 and TRBJ2-1, the full variable domain is DTGVSQNPRHKITKRGQNVTFRCDPISEHNRLYWYRQTLGQGPEFLTYFQNEAQLEKSRLLSDRFSAERPKGSFSTLEIQRTEQGDSAMYLCASSQRAGGSRNNEQFFGPGTRLTVL.

This clonotype has a single count. The V call is TRBV6-5, the J call TRBJ1-1; D call uncertain. Trimming pared 6 bases from V and 2 bases from J, leaving 16 bases between. CDR3 size: 15 residues. CDR1 is MNHEY and CDR2 is SVGAGI in the germline V gene. The CDR3: CASSSIAGVNTEAFF. CDR3 nucleotide sequence: TGTGCCAGCAGCTCCATCGCCGGGGTAAACACTGAAGCTTTCTTT.

V gene TRBV7-7 combines with J gene TRBJ2-1, with unresolved D. The germline CDR1 and CDR2 sequences are SSHAT and FNYEAQ (reference sequence). This CDR3 comprises 14 residues. The V end was cut by 5 bases, the J end by 8 bases, with 16 bases between. The CDR3 loop is CASSVTGPTDEQFF. CDR3 nucleotide sequence: TGTGCCAGCAGCGTAACCGGGCCCACGGATGAGCAGTTCTTC. Full variable domain (remainder filled in from reference TRBV7-7 and TRBJ2-1): GAGVSQSPRYKVTKRGQDVTLRCDPISSHATLYWYQQALGQGPEFLTYFNYEAQPDKSGLPSDRFSAERPEGSISTLTIQRTEQRDSAMYRCASSVTGPTDEQFFGPGTRLTVL.

About this clonotype itself: One end of the junction is discordant with germline, which a read error may explain. This chain connects TRBV2 to TRBJ2-5; 8 bases match TRBD1. CDR3 length: 14 residues. The germline V gene has CDR1 SNHLY and CDR2 FYNNEI. This chain's CDR3 is CASGDGQGLETQYF. As DNA, the CDR3 is TGTGCCAGCGGTGACGGACAGGGTTTGGAGACCCAGTACTTC.

This chain uses TRBV27 with TRBJ2-4, with D maybe TRBD1 (6 bases). The V end lost 1 base, the J end lost 0 bases, and 13 bases lay between the germline ends. CDR3 length: 17 amino acids. CDR1 is MNHEY, CDR2 SMNVEV, per germline (reference sequence). The CDR3 protein is CASSLYPLQGAKNIQYF. The CDR3 DNA reads TGTGCCAGCAGTTTATACCCTTTACAGGGAGCCAAAAACATTCAGTACTTC.

This chain links TRBV4-3 with TRBJ2-2; D unresolved. Germline CDR1 reads LGHNA; CDR2 reads YSLEER. The CDR3 consists of 16 residues. The V gene lost 0 bases and the J gene lost 7 bases, with 15 bases spanning the gap. The CDR3: CASSQEPPARGGELFF. CDR3 DNA sequence: TGCGCCAGCAGCCAAGAACCCCCGGCTAGAGGCGGGGAGCTGTTTTTT.

This chain links TRBV6-2 or TRBV6-3 with TRBJ2-1; TRBD2 matches at 7 bases. V dropped 4 bases and J dropped 7; count of bases not matched to a gene: 19. The germline V gene has CDR1 MNHEY and CDR2 SVGEGT. The CDR3 sequence is 18 residues long. The CDR3 here is CASSSVGVYGGRVNEQFF. CDR3 in DNA: TGTGCCAGCAGTTCAGTGGGGGTGTATGGCGGGAGAGTGAATGAGCAGTTCTTC.

The chain recombines TRBV28 with TRBJ2-1, with unresolved D. V shed 1 base and J shed 7 bases, with 11 bases lying between them. CDR1 and CDR2 from the germline V gene are MDHEN and SYDVKM. The CDR3 is made up of 14 amino acids. CDR3 loop: CASSLSDGRNEQFF. CDR3 DNA: TGTGCCAGCAGTTTATCGGACGGGCGGAATGAGCAGTTCTTC.

The chain uses TRBV12-5 and TRBJ2-3, with 8 bases lining up with TRBD1. This CDR3 contains 15 residues. The junction had 9 bases not matched to a gene; V was cut back by 7 bases and J by 3 bases. In germline, CDR1 is LGHNT, CDR2 FRNRAP. The CDR3: CASALDRGGTDTQYF. CDR3 nucleotides: TGTGCTAGTGCCCTAGACAGGGGTGGAACAGATACGCAGTATTTT.

V and J are TRBV29-1 and TRBJ2-7, with D possibly being TRBD1 or TRBD2 (5 bases each). Looked up from germline, CDR1 is SQVTM and CDR2 is ANQGSEA. Trimming shortened V by 7 bases and J by 4 bases, and 17 bases separated the two germline ends. The CDR3 has 13 residues. CDR3 region: CSATRGIGYEQYF. The CDR3 region has the DNA TGCAGCGCTACTCGGGGCATTGGATACGAGCAGTACTTC.

The V call is TRBV4-2, the J call TRBJ1-6, with a weak D call TRBD1 (5 bases). Per the germline V gene, CDR1 is LGHNA and CDR2 is YNFKEQ. V was clipped by 4 bases and J by 10 bases, with 17 bases between them. CDR3 length equals 15 residues. The CDR3 spells CASSPDTDRGSPLHF. CDR3 nucleotides: TGTGCCAGCAGCCCCGACACCGACCGGGGGTCACCCCTCCACTTT.